These 11 T cell receptor beta chains share one sample of origin, sequenced in a study of lymphopenia after photon versus proton radiotherapy. The repertoire was sequenced with immunoSEQ multiplex PCR; TCRdb's copy has only in-frame clones and lacks some. The profile shows 160,000 or so clones, roughly nine tenths of them singletons. The sequencing used peripheral blood, collected from a patient treated with photon-based radiotherapy. These receptors were taken from a man aged 45-65 years with gastric cancer.

Here the CDR3 reads CASSDYSTDTQYF. The CDR3 DNA reads TGTGCCAGCAGTGACTATAGCACAGATACGCAGTATTTT. The rearrangement links TRBV27 to TRBJ2-3, with TRBD2 as a possible D gene (5 bases). The CDR3 extends over 13 amino acids. Germline loops: CDR1 MNHEY, CDR2 SMNVEV (reference sequence). Trimming took off 5 bases at V and 0 bases at J, with 6 bases between the two ends.

This clone was found once. This chain joins TRBV7-9 and TRBJ1-3, with no clear D. Per germline, CDR1 SEHNR and CDR2 FQNEAQ (reference sequence). V lost 1 base, J lost 8 bases, and 18 bases lay in between. The CDR3 is 16 amino acids. Here the CDR3 DNA reads TGTGCCAGCAGCTTAGATACGGCAGGTGGGTCGGACACCATATATTTT. Translation: CASSLDTAGGSDTIYF.

The chain has TRBV18 and TRBJ1-1; maybe TRBD1 (5 bases). In germline, CDR1 is KGHSH, CDR2 LQKENI. V lost 3 bases and J 1 base, leaving 9 bases between the germline ends. The CDR3 is made up of 14 amino acids. The CDR3 DNA reads TGTGCCAGCTCACCCGTTGGGGGGAACACTGAAGCTTTCTTT. Protein: CASSPVGGNTEAFF.

V usage is TRBV27 and J usage is TRBJ1-1; the match to TRBD1 covers 9 bases. The CDR3 has 16 residues. V shed 5 bases, J shed 1 base, and the junction held 8 bases outside the gene matches. The germline CDR1 and CDR2 sequences are MNHEY and SMNVEV (reference sequence). The CDR3 coding sequence is TGTGCCAGCAGTCCGGGGGTGGGACAGGGGAACACTGAAGCTTTCTTT. Translating gives CASSPGVGQGNTEAFF.

V is TRBV4-3 and J is TRBJ2-7, with D uncertain. V lost 4 bases and J 3 bases, leaving 10 bases between the germline ends. Germline assignment: CDR1 LGHNA and CDR2 YSLEER. CDR3 length: 13 residues. The CDR3 here is CASSPSGGYEQYF. The CDR3 nucleotides read TGCGCCAGCAGCCCATCAGGCGGCTACGAGCAGTACTTC.

The rearrangement links TRBV5-1 to TRBJ2-2; D unresolved. The germline CDR1 and CDR2 sequences are SGHRS and YFSETQ. V shed 4 bases and J shed 6 bases, with 13 bases lying between them. This CDR3 comprises 14 residues. CDR3 DNA: TGCGCCAGCAGCCTCCAATCTCCGTCCGGGGAGCTGTTTTTT. Translating gives CASSLQSPSGELFF.

V and J are TRBV29-1 and TRBJ2-7, with 10 bases identical to TRBD1. The length of the CDR3 is 12 residues. Germline V CDR1 and CDR2: SQVTM, ANQGSEA. With V trimmed by 4 bases and J by 6 bases, 3 bases remained unmatched. CDR3 sequence reads: CSVVRTGGEQYF. The CDR3 region has the DNA TGCAGCGTTGTCAGGACAGGGGGCGAGCAGTACTTC.

The DNA for the CDR3 is TGCGCCAGCAGCCCGAGTGTGAGAGGGCCCCAGAGGACTAATGAAAAACTGTTTTTT. It specifies CASSPSVRGPQRTNEKLFF. V and J are TRBV4-1 and TRBJ1-4; D is uncertain. The CDR3 is 19 residues long. Germline V gene sequence: CDR1 MGHRA, CDR2 YSYEKL. Deletions cut 4 bases from V and 2 bases from J, with 23 bases between.

The CDR3 is CATSRARTGGRINEQYF. The CDR3 DNA sequence: TGTGCCACCAGCAGAGCTAGGACAGGGGGGCGCATCAACGAGCAGTACTTC. This chain joins TRBV15 and TRBJ2-7; TRBD1 matches at 10 bases. Germline CDR1 and CDR2: LNHNV and YYDKDF (reference sequence). V gave up 1 base and J gave up 5 bases; unmatched junction bases: 11. The CDR3 loop spans 17 amino acids.

The chain recombines TRBV11-3 with TRBJ1-1; 7 bases are a match to TRBD1. CDR3 length: 13 residues. J gave up 10 bases and V 5 bases, and 10 bases lay outside the gene matches. Germline V lookup: CDR1 SGHNT, CDR2 YENEEA. CDR3 sequence: CASSPDRDWRAFF. Here the CDR3 DNA reads TGTGCCAGCAGCCCTGACAGGGACTGGCGAGCTTTCTTT.

The V and J genes are TRBV28 and TRBJ1-2, with a tentative D call TRBD1 (6 bases). The CDR3 consists of 13 residues. V was pared by 3 bases and J by 4 bases, with 9 bases between. Per the germline V gene, CDR1 is MDHEN and CDR2 is SYDVKM. DNA for the CDR3: TGTGCCAGCAGTTTTCAGGGGAGCTATGGCTACACCTTC. This gives the protein CASSFQGSYGYTF.